This T cell receptor beta chain was retrieved from a study of blood T cell repertoires in COVID-19. Germline-derived CDR1 and CDR2 are LNHDA and SQIVND (reference sequence). The V gene lost 4 bases and the J gene lost 3 bases, with 13 bases spanning the gap. The CDR3 spans 15 residues. Here immunoSEQ multiplex PCR was the method, and the copy in TCRdb shows in-frame clones only, minus some. The sample yields approximately 500,000 clones, 80% to 90% seen once. The clonotype was recovered from a human donor in a cohort sampled during active COVID-19. Sequenced sample: peripheral blood. The V gene is TRBV19, the J gene TRBJ2-1, with D possibly being TRBD2 (6 bases). CDR3 sequence reads: CASSKGRPGYNEQFF. The CDR3 DNA reads as TGTGCCAGTAGTAAAGGGAGGCCCGGCTACAATGAGCAGTTCTTC.